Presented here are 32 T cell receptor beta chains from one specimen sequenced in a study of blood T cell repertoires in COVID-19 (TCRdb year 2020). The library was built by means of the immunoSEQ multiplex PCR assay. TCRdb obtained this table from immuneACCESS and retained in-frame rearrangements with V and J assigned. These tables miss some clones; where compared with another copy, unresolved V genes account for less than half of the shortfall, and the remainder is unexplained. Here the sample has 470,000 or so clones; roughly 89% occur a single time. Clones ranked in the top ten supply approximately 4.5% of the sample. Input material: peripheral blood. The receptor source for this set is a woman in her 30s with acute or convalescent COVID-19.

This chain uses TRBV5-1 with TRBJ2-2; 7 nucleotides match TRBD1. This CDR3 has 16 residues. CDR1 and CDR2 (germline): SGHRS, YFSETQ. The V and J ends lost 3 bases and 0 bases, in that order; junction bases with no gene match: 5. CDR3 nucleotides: TGCGCCAGCAGCTCCAAAGGACAGGCGAACACCGGGGAGCTGTTTTTT. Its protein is CASSSKGQANTGELFF.

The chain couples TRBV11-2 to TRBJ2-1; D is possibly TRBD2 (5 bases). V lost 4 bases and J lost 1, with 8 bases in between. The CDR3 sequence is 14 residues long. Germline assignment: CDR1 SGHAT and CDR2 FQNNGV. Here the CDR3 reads CASSSGWSYNEQFF. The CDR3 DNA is TGTGCCAGCAGCTCGGGGTGGTCCTACAATGAGCAGTTCTTC.

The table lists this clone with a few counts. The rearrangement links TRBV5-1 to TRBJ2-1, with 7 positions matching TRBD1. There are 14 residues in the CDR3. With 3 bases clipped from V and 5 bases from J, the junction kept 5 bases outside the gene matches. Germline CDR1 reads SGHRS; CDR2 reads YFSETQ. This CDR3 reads CASSSQGPDNEQFF. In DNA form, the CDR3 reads TGCGCCAGCAGCTCACAGGGGCCGGACAATGAGCAGTTCTTC.

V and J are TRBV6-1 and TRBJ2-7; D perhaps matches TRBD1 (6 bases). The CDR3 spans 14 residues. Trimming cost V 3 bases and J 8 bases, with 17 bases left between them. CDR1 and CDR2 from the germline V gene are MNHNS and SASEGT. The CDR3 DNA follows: TGTGCCAGCAGTGACGGAGGCAAAGGGGACAAGCAGTACTTC. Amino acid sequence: CASSDGGKGDKQYF.

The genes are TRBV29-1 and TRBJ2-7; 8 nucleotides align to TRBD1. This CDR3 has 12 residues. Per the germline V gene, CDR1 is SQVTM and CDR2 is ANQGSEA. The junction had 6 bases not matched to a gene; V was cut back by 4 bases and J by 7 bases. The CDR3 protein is CSVARTGLEQYF. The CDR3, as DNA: TGCAGCGTTGCCCGGACAGGGCTTGAGCAGTACTTC.

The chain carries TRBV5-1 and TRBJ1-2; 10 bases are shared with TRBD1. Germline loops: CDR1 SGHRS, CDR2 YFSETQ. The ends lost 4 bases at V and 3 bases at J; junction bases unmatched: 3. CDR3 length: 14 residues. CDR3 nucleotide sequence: TGCGCCAGCAGCACCGGGACAGGGGACTATGGCTACACCTTC. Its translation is CASSTGTGDYGYTF.

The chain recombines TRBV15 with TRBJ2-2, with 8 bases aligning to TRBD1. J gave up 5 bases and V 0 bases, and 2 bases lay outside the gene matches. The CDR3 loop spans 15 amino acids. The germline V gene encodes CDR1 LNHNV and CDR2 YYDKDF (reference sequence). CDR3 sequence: CATSRDRGRTGELFF. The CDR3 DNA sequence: TGTGCCACCAGCAGAGACAGGGGGCGTACCGGGGAGCTGTTTTTT.

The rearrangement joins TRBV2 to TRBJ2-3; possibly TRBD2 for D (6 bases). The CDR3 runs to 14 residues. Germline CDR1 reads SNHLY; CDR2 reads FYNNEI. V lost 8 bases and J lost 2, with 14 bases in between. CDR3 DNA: TGTGCCAGCTACCCCGGGGGAACCACAGATACGCAGTATTTT. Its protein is CASYPGGTTDTQYF. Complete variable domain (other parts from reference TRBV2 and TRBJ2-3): EPEVTQTPSHQVTQMGQEVILRCVPISNHLYFYWYRQILGQKVEFLVSFYNNEISEKSEIFDDQFSVERPDGSNFTLKIRSTKLEDSAMYFCASYPGGTTDTQYFGPGTRLTVL.

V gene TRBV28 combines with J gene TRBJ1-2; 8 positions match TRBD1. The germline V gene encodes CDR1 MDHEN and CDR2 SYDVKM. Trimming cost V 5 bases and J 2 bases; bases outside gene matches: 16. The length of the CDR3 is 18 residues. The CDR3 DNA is TGTGCCAGCAGTCCGCGGACAGGGACAACTCCACGGAACTATGGCTACACCTTC. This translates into CASSPRTGTTPRNYGYTF.

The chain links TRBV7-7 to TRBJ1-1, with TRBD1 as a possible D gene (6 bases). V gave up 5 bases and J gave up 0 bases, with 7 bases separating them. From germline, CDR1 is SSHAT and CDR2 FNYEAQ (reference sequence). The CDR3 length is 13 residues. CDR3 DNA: TGTGCCAGCAGCAGGACAGTGAACACTGAAGCTTTCTTT. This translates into CASSRTVNTEAFF.

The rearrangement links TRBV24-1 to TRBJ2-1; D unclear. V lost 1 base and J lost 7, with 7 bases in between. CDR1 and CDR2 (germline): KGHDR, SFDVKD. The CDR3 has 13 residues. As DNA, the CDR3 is TGTGCCACCAGTGATTTTCTCGGGAATGAGCAGTTCTTC. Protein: CATSDFLGNEQFF.

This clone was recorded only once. This CDR3 reads CASSVDSGSYEQYF. The CDR3 coding sequence is TGCGCCAGCAGCGTCGACAGCGGGTCCTACGAGCAGTACTTC. The J gene is TRBJ2-7, the V gene TRBV5-1; TRBD2 is a possible D gene (6 bases). Germline values: CDR1 SGHRS, CDR2 YFSETQ. V was cut by 4 bases and J by 1 base, with 12 bases left in between. The CDR3 runs to 14 residues. The variable domain in full, completed from reference TRBV5-1 and TRBJ2-7, reads KAGVTQTPRYLIKTRGQQVTLSCSPISGHRSVSWYQQTPGQGLQFLFEYFSETQRNKGNFPGRFSGRQFSNSRSEMNVSTLELGDSALYLCASSVDSGSYEQYFGPGTRLTVT.

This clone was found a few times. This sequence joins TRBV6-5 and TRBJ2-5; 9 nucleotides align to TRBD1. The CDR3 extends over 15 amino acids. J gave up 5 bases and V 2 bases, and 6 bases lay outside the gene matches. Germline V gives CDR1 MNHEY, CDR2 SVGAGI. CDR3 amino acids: CASSYRGQGRETQYF. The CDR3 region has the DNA TGTGCCAGCAGTTACAGGGGACAGGGTAGGGAGACCCAGTACTTC.

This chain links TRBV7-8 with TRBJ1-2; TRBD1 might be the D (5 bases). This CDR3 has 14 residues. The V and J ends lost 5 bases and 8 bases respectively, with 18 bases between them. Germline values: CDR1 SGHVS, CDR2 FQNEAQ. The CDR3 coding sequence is TGTGCCAGCAGCCCACAATTACAGGCCGGGGGCTACACCTTC. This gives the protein CASSPQLQAGGYTF.

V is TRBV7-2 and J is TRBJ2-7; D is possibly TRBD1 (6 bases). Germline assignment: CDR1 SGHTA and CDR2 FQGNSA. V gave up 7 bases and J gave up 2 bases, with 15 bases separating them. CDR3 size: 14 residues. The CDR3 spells CASTVRDTTYEQYF. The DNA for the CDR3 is TGTGCCAGCACCGTCCGGGACACGACCTACGAGCAGTACTTC. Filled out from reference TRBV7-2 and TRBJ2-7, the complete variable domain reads GAGVSQSPSNKVTEKGKDVELRCDPISGHTALYWYRQSLGQGLEFLIYFQGNSAPDKSGLPSDRFSAERTGGSVSTLTIQRTQQEDSAVYLCASTVRDTTYEQYFGPGTRLTVT.

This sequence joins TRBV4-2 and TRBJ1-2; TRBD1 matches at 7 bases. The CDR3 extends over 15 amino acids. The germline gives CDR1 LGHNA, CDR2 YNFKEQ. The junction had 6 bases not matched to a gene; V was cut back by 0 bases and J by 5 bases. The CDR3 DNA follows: TGTGCCAGCAGCCAAGAAGATAGACAGGGATATGGCTACACCTTC. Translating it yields CASSQEDRQGYGYTF.

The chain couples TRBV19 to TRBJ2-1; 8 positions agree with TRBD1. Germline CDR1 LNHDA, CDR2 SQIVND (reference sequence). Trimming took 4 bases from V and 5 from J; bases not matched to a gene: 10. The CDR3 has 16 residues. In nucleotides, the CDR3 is TGTGCCAGTAGTACCGGACAGGGACGGAGGAACAATGAGCAGTTCTTC. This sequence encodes CASSTGQGRRNNEQFF.

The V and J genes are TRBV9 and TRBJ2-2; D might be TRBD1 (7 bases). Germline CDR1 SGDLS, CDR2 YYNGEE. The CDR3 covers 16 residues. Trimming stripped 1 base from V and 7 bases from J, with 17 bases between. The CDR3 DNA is TGTGCCAGCAGCGTACGCGGCAGGGGGGAAATCGGGGAGCTGTTTTTT. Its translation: CASSVRGRGEIGELFF.

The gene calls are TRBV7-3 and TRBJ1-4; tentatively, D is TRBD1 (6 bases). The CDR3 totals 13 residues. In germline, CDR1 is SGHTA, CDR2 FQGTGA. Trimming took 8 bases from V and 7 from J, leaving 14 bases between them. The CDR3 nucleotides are TGTGCCAGCCCACAGGGTTCGGGTGAAAAACTGTTTTTT. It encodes CASPQGSGEKLFF. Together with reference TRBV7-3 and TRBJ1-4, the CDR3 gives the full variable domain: GAGVSQTPSNKVTEKGKYVELRCDPISGHTALYWYRQSLGQGPEFLIYFQGTGAADDSGLPNDRFFAVRPEGSVSTLKIQRTERGDSAVYLCASPQGSGEKLFFGSGTQLSVL.

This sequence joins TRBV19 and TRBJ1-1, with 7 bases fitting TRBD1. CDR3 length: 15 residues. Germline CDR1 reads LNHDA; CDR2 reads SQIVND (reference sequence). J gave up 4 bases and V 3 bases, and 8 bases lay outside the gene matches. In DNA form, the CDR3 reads TGTGCCAGTAGTATCCCGACAGGGCGGGGCACTGAAGCTTTCTTT. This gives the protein CASSIPTGRGTEAFF.

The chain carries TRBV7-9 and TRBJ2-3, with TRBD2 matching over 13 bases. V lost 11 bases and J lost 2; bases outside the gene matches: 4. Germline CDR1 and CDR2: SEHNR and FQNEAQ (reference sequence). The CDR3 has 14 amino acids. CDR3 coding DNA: TGTGCCGGGGGGACTAGCGGGACCACAGATACGCAGTATTTT. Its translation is CAGGTSGTTDTQYF.

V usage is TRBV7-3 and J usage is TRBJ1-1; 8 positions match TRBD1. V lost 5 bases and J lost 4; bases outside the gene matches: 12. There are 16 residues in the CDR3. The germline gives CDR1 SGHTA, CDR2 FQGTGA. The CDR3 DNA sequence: TGTGCCAGCAGCCAAAATCGGGCAGGGGGCTTCACTGAAGCTTTCTTT. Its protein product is CASSQNRAGGFTEAFF.

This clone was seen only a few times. The chain's CDR3 is CASSYRTGGYSYEQYF. DNA of the CDR3: TGCGCCAGCAGCTACAGGACAGGGGGCTATTCCTACGAGCAGTACTTC. The gene calls are TRBV5-1 and TRBJ2-7, with 11 bases lining up with TRBD1. The CDR3 length is 16 residues. V trimming: 3 bases; J trimming: 1 base; junction bases outside the gene matches: 6. Germline CDR1 reads SGHRS; CDR2 reads YFSETQ.

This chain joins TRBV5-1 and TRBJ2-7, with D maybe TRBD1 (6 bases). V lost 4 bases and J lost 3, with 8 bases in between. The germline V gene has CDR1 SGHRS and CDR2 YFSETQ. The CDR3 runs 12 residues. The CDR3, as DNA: TGCGCCAGCAGCCCGGGACACTACGAGCAGTACTTC. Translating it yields CASSPGHYEQYF.

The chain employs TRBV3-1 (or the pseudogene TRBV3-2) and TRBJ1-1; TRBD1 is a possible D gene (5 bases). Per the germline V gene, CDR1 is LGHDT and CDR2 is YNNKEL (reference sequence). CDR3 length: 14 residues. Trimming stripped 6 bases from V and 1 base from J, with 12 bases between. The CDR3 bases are TGTGCCAGCAGACCCGGGGGGACGAACACTGAAGCTTTCTTT. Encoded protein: CASRPGGTNTEAFF.

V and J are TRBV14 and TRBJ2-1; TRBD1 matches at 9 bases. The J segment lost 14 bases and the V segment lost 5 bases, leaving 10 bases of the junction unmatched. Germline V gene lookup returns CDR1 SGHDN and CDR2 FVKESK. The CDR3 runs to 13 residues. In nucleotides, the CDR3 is TGTGCCAGCAGCGTTACCCGGGGACAGGGAAAGTTCTTC. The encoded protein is CASSVTRGQGKFF.

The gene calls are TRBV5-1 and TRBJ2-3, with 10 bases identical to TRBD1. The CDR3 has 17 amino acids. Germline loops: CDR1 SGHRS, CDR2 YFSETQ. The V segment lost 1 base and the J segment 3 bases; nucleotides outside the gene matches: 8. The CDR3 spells CASSLSSRTGGTDTQYF. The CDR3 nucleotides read TGCGCCAGCAGCTTGTCGTCAAGGACAGGGGGGACAGATACGCAGTATTTT.

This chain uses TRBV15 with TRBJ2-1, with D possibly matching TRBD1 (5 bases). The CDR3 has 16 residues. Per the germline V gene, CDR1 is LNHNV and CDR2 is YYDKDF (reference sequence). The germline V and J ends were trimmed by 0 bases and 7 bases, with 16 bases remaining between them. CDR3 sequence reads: CATSRDPSLTANEQFF. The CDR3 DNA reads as TGTGCCACCAGCAGAGATCCCAGCCTGACAGCTAATGAGCAGTTCTTC.

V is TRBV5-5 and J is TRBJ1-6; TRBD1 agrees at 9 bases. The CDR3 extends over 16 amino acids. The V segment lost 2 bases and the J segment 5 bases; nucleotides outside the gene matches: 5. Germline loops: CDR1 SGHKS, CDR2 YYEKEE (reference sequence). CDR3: CASSFRQGVDNSPLHF. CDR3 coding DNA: TGTGCCAGCAGCTTTAGACAGGGGGTCGATAATTCACCCCTCCACTTT.

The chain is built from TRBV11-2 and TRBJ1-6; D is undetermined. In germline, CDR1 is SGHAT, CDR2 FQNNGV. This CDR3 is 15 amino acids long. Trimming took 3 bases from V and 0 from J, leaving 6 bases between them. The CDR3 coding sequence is TGTGCCAGCAGCTTCTCGAGCTCCTATAATTCACCCCTCCACTTT. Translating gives CASSFSSSYNSPLHF.

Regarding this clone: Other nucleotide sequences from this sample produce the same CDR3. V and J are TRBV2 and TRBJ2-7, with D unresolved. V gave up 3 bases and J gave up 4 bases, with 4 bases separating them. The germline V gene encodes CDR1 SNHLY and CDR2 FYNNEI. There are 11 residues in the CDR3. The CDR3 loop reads CASSDSYEQYF. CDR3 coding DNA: TGTGCCAGCAGTGACAGTTACGAGCAGTACTTC.

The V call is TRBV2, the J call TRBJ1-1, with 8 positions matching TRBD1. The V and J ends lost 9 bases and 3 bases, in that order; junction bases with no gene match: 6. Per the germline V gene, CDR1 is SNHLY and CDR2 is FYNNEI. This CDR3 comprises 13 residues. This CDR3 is CARDRGSDTEAFF. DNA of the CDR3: TGTGCCAGAGACAGGGGATCGGACACTGAAGCTTTCTTT.